These T cell receptor beta chains were read from a single sample in a study of CD8 T cells in Susac syndrome. TCRdb reanalysed the immunoSEQ multiplex PCR reads using MiXCR and keeps one entry per CDR3 protein. The data show 150,000 to 200,000 distinct CDR3 sequences, 90% to 96% seen once. Sample: CD4+ T cells from PBMCs. The receptor set was obtained from a human donor with Susac syndrome. The CDR3 runs from the conserved cysteine through the conserved F or W. Fields, in order: V gene, clone size, D gene, J gene, CDR3 DNA, CDR3 protein. A D gene is named only where the DNA matches it firmly. The size field is filled for only some rows; it gives once, few, many or a size class.

TRBV19,.,.,TRBJ2-7,TGTGCCAGTAGGCTCGCAGGGACCTACGAGCAGTACTTC,CASRLAGTYEQYF
TRBV27,.,TRBD1,TRBJ1-4,TGTGCCAGCAGTCAACCGGGACAGGGAGGTGAAAAACTGTTTTTT,CASSQPGQGGEKLFF
TRBV6-5,.,.,TRBJ2-3,TGTGCCAGCAGTTACTCAGACGCAGATACGCAGTATTTT,CASSYSDADTQYF
TRBV4-3,.,.,TRBJ2-1,TGCGCCAGCAGCCAGGGGGCCACTGCGGGCCCCCCCTACAATGAGCAGTTCTTC,CASSQGATAGPPYNEQFF
TRBV29-1,.,TRBD1,TRBJ1-1,TGCAGCGCAACCGGGACAGGGGGCTTTATGAACACTGAAGCTTTCTTT,CSATGTGGFMNTEAFF
TRBV5-1,.,.,TRBJ2-1,TGCGCCAGCAGCGTCGGGGCCCTATACAATGAGCAGTTCTTC,CASSVGALYNEQFF
TRBV30,.,TRBD2,TRBJ2-4,TGTGCCTGGAGTGACTCGGGGGGGTTAGCCAAAAACATTCAGTACTTC,CAWSDSGGLAKNIQYF
TRBV7-8,.,.,TRBJ1-2,TGTGCCAGCAGTCCGACTACGTCGGGGGGCTACACCTTC,CASSPTTSGGYTF
TRBV5-4,.,TRBD2,TRBJ2-5,TGTGCCAGCAGCTTGGCTAGCGGGGGGCAAGAGACCCAGTACTTC,CASSLASGGQETQYF
TRBV29-1,.,.,TRBJ2-5,TGCAGCGTTACCCCCCACGACAGGACACAAGAGACCCAGTACTTC,CSVTPHDRTQETQYF
TRBV20-1,.,.,TRBJ2-2,TGCAGTGCTAGAGATACGAGGGGTGTAGACACCGGGGAGCTGTTTTTT,CSARDTRGVDTGELFF
TRBV9,.,.,TRBJ1-1,TGTGCCAGCAGCCCAGTGGAGGTCTCGAGGAACACTGAAGCTTTCTTT,CASSPVEVSRNTEAFF
TRBV6-2/TRBV6-3,.,.,TRBJ1-5,TGTGCCAGCACCGCCTCGGGGGGGGGCGAGCCCCAGCATTTT,CASTASGGGEPQHF
TRBV7-9,.,.,TRBJ1-4,TGTGCCAGCAGCTCGCGGCCTAATGAAAAACTGTTTTTT,CASSSRPNEKLFF
TRBV29-1,.,TRBD1,TRBJ1-2,TGCAGCGCACACAGGGGCTCGGATGGCTACACCTTC,CSAHRGSDGYTF
TRBV9,.,.,TRBJ1-1,TGTGCCAGCAGCCCCCCGGGGGGGGGAATGAACACTGAAGCTTTCTTT,CASSPPGGGMNTEAFF
TRBV20-1,.,.,TRBJ2-5,TGCAGTGCCACCGGCGCTCTGGTAGTTGGCCAAGAGACCCAGTACTTC,CSATGALVVGQETQYF
TRBV30,once,.,TRBJ1-3,TGTGCCTGGAGTGTCCAGGGAGTAAACACCATATATTTT,CAWSVQGVNTIYF
TRBV7-9,.,TRBD2,TRBJ2-3,TGTGCCAGCAGCCCCCGGGGGGGTAAAGATACGCAGTATTTT,CASSPRGGKDTQYF
TRBV5-6,few,.,TRBJ2-1,TGTGCCAGCAGCTTGGCCAGCGGGCCCTACAATGAGCAGTTCTTC,CASSLASGPYNEQFF
TRBV27,.,TRBD2,TRBJ2-2,TGTGCCAGCAGAGGCGGGGGGGCGTCCACCGGGGAGCTGTTTTTT,CASRGGGASTGELFF
TRBV30,.,TRBD2,TRBJ2-1,TGTGCCTCGGGAGTTTTAGCGGGAGCTTCGCAGTTCTTC,CASGVLAGASQFF
TRBV14,.,.,TRBJ1-5,TGTGCCAGCAGCCAAGGGGGGGACACCCAGCCCCAGCATTTT,CASSQGGDTQPQHF
TRBV15,.,.,TRBJ2-7,TGTGCCACCAGCATCCGGGACTTCTCCTACGAGCAGTACTTC,CATSIRDFSYEQYF
TRBV11-1,.,.,TRBJ1-1,TGTGCCAGCAGCGCAAGGGGAGGCACTGAAGCTTTCTTT,CASSARGGTEAFF
TRBV19,.,TRBD1,TRBJ2-1,TGTGCCAGTAGTATAGACGGACAGGGGGCGTCCAATGAGCAGTTCTTC,CASSIDGQGASNEQFF
TRBV29-1,.,.,TRBJ1-1,TGCAGCGTCAACAGGGTTACCACTGAAGCTTTCTTT,CSVNRVTTEAFF
TRBV20-1,.,TRBD2,TRBJ2-7,TGCAGTGCTGGTCCCGGGACTAGCGGGAGGTACGAGCAGTACTTC,CSAGPGTSGRYEQYF
TRBV19,.,.,TRBJ2-7,TGTGCCAGTAAGGGACACACTAGCTCCTACGAGCAGTACTTC,CASKGHTSSYEQYF
TRBV12-3/TRBV12-4,.,.,TRBJ2-1,TGTGCCAGCAGTGAGGAGTACCCTGAGCAGTTCTTC,CASSEEYPEQFF
TRBV3-1,.,.,TRBJ1-1,TGTGCCAGCAGCCAAGAAACCGGGGGCGCTTTCTTT,CASSQETGGAFF
TRBV5-1,.,.,TRBJ1-3,TGCGCCAGCAGCGTACAGGGCGTCGGAAACACCATATATTTT,CASSVQGVGNTIYF
TRBV11-1,.,.,TRBJ2-7,TGTGCCAGCAGCCAGGGTGTCCCCTACGAGCAGTACTTC,CASSQGVPYEQYF
TRBV20-1,once,TRBD1,TRBJ1-5,TGCAGTGCTAAAGACCGGGACAGGGGCAATTATCTGAGTCAGCCCCAGCATTTT,CSAKDRDRGNYLSQPQHF
TRBV15,.,.,TRBJ2-3,TGTGCCACCAGCAGAGATACACAGGTCTTTGGGACAGATACGCAGTATTTT,CATSRDTQVFGTDTQYF
TRBV7-9,.,.,TRBJ2-2,TGTGCCACCCTATCCGGGACTGTAGGAACCGGGGAGCTGTTTTTT,CATLSGTVGTGELFF
TRBV19,.,.,TRBJ2-7,TGTGCCAGTAGTATCGATGGGCTCTACGAGCAGTACTTC,CASSIDGLYEQYF
TRBV24-1,.,TRBD1,TRBJ2-7,TGTGCCACCAGTGAGACCGGGACAGGAAACGAGCAGTACTTC,CATSETGTGNEQYF
TRBV3-1,.,TRBD2,TRBJ2-1,TGTGCCAGCAGCTTAAGCGGGAGTTTAAATGAGCAGTTCTTC,CASSLSGSLNEQFF
TRBV7-8,.,TRBD1,TRBJ1-5,TGTGCCAGCAAAAAGGGACAGGGCGATCAGCCCCAGCATTTT,CASKKGQGDQPQHF
TRBV9,.,.,TRBJ2-1,TGTGCCAGCAGCGTAGTAGAGAGCTACAATGAGCAGTTCTTC,CASSVVESYNEQFF
TRBV2,.,TRBD2,TRBJ2-1,TGTGCCAGCAGTGAAGCGCTGGGGGAGGGCCGTAATGAGCAGTTCTTC,CASSEALGEGRNEQFF
TRBV6-5,.,.,TRBJ1-2,TGTGCCAGCAGTCCCCCGGGACCCCCCTATGGCTACACCTTC,CASSPPGPPYGYTF
TRBV9,.,.,TRBJ2-1,TGTGCCAGCAGCGTAGATCCAGCCCGATTATACAATGAGCAGTTCTTC,CASSVDPARLYNEQFF
TRBV24-1,.,.,TRBJ2-3,TGTGCCACCAGTGATTTTACCGGGAAGAGCACAGATACGCAGTATTTT,CATSDFTGKSTDTQYF
TRBV7-3,.,.,TRBJ1-6,TGTGCCAGCAGCGCCGCAGAAACCTCACCCCTCCACTTT,CASSAAETSPLHF
TRBV20-1,.,TRBD2,TRBJ2-7,TGCAGTGCTAGGAGTAGCGGGAGGGCCCGCTACGAGCAGTACTTC,CSARSSGRARYEQYF
TRBV3-1,.,.,TRBJ1-5,TGTGCCAGCAGTAAGGGAGGGAATAGCAATCAGCCCCAGCATTTT,CASSKGGNSNQPQHF
TRBV4-3,.,.,TRBJ1-4,TGCGCCAGCAGCCAAGGTTCCCGAAACGAAAAACTGTTTTTT,CASSQGSRNEKLFF
TRBV11-3,.,.,TRBJ2-2,TGTGCCAGCAGCTCAGAGAAAGAGAACACCGGGGAGCTGTTTTTT,CASSSEKENTGELFF
TRBV2,.,.,TRBJ2-1,TGTGCCAGCAGTGAAGGGGGCTCGCCCCATGAGCAGTTCTTC,CASSEGGSPHEQFF
TRBV29-1,.,.,TRBJ2-3,TGCAGCGTTGATCCAGGTTTCCCAGATACGCAGTATTTT,CSVDPGFPDTQYF
TRBV2,once,TRBD2,TRBJ2-3,TGTGCCAGCAGTGAAGCAGGGCTAGCGGGAGTCATTTCAGATACGCAGTATTTT,CASSEAGLAGVISDTQYF
TRBV2,few,.,TRBJ2-7,TGTGCCAGCAGGGCAGCTACCTACGAGCAGTACTTC,CASRAATYEQYF
TRBV29-1,.,TRBD1,TRBJ2-3,TGCAGCGCCGGGGGGACAGGGGGCACAGATACGCAGTATTTT,CSAGGTGGTDTQYF
TRBV20-1,.,.,TRBJ2-2,TGCAGTGCTAGTAGTTACGGGTCTGGGACCGGGGAGCTGTTTTTT,CSASSYGSGTGELFF
TRBV7-9,.,.,TRBJ2-5,TGTGCCAGCAGCCCCAGTGGCGGGGAGACCCAGTACTTC,CASSPSGGETQYF
TRBV25-1,.,.,TRBJ2-1,TGTGCCAGCAGAGACAGGTACCTAAATGAGCAGTTCTTC,CASRDRYLNEQFF
TRBV27,.,TRBD1,TRBJ2-2,TGTGCCAGCAGTCGCCCTCAGGGGGCGAACACCGGGGAGCTGTTTTTT,CASSRPQGANTGELFF
TRBV12-3/TRBV12-4,.,.,TRBJ1-1,TGTGCCAGCAGTCCTTACGGGGAAAGCACTGAAGCTTTCTTT,CASSPYGESTEAFF